Following are 6 T cell receptor beta chains from one sample sequenced in a study of T-cell memory formation after mild COVID-19. TCRdb analysed the 5' RACE reads with MiXCR anew, one entry per CDR3 protein. The repertoire holds 190,000 or so distinct CDR3 sequences, with about 22% as singletons. The specimen was PBMCs or a T cell subset sorted from them (not recorded which). The receptors originated from an adult woman who had mild COVID-19 (a few samples of this study predate the infection). Cell type and time point are not known.

The rearrangement uses TRBV11-2 and TRBJ2-7; 12 bases fit TRBD2. The CDR3 totals 15 residues. In germline, CDR1 is SGHAT, CDR2 FQNNGV. The trim removed 0 bases at V and 9 bases at J, leaving 6 bases unmatched. CDR3 region: CASSLDLAGGPVQYF. The CDR3 DNA is TGTGCCAGCAGCTTAGACCTAGCGGGAGGGCCGGTGCAGTACTTC.

A few counts support this clonotype. The chain uses TRBV9 and TRBJ2-1; 13 bases are a match to TRBD2. V lost 0 bases and J lost 5; bases outside the gene matches: 2. The length of the CDR3 is 16 residues. Germline CDR1 reads SGDLS; CDR2 reads YYNGEE. The CDR3 region has the DNA TGTGCCAGCAGCGTAGGACTAGCGGGAGGACACAATGAGCAGTTCTTC. It codes for CASSVGLAGGHNEQFF.

This clonotype was counted only a few times. This chain joins TRBV20-1 and TRBJ2-1; TRBD2 matches at 7 bases. The junction had 4 bases not matched to a gene; V was cut back by 0 bases and J by 2 bases. This CDR3 is built from 15 residues. Germline CDR1 and CDR2: DFQATT and SNEGSKA (reference sequence). The CDR3 here is CSAREGLAAYNEQFF. Written as DNA, the CDR3 is TGCAGTGCTAGAGAGGGCCTAGCGGCCTACAATGAGCAGTTCTTC.

This clonotype has just a few counts. The rearrangement uses TRBV7-8 and TRBJ2-1; D uncertain. Germline loops: CDR1 SGHVS, CDR2 FQNEAQ. There are 14 residues in the CDR3. V dropped 5 bases and J dropped 2 bases, with 10 bases sitting between them. CDR3 DNA sequence: TGTGCCAGCAGCCTTGACTCCGCCTACAATGAGCAGTTCTTC. It codes for CASSLDSAYNEQFF.

In its sample, this clonotype was seen a few times. The genes are TRBV10-2 and TRBJ2-7; 8 positions agree with TRBD2. The CDR3 length is 13 residues. Germline V gene data show CDR1 as WSHSY and CDR2 as SAAADI. Unmatched junction bases numbered 3, after V lost 2 bases and J lost 6 bases. DNA for the CDR3: TGCGCCAGCAGTGAGAGCGCGGGAGGCGAGCAGTACTTC. Its translation is CASSESAGGEQYF.

This clonotype has only a few counts. The chain joins TRBV7-2 to TRBJ2-3; 14 nucleotides match TRBD2. Germline-derived CDR1 and CDR2 are SGHTA and FQGNSA. V lost 4 bases, J lost 5 bases, and 23 bases stayed unmatched. CDR3 length equals 22 residues. CDR3: CASSWGTSGSLGPPAYRDTQYF. The DNA of the CDR3 is TGTGCCAGCAGCTGGGGGACTAGCGGGAGTTTGGGGCCTCCAGCGTATCGAGATACGCAGTATTTT.